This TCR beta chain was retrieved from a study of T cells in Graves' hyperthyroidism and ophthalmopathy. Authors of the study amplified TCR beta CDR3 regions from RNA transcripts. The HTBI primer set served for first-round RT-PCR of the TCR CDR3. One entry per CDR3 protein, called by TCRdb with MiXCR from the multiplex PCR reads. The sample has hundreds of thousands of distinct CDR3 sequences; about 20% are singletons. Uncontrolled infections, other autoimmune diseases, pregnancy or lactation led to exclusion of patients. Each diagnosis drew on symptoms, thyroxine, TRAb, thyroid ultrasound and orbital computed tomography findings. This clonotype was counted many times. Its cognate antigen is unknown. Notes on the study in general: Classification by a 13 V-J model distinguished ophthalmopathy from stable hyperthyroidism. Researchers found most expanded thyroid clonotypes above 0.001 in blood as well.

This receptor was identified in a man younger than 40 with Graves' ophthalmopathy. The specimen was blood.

The CDR3 nucleotides read TGTGCCAGCAGCTTAGAGGGGGGGTTGCAGCCCCAGCATTTT. This codes for CASSLEGGLQPQHF. The chain employs TRBV11-2 and TRBJ1-5, with D tentatively TRBD1 (5 bases). V was cut by 0 bases and J by 7 bases, with 10 bases left in between. Germline V gives CDR1 SGHAT, CDR2 FQNNGV. The CDR3 is 14 amino acids.